This T cell receptor (beta chain) was identified in a study of blood T cell repertoires in COVID-19. Original processing notes: Researchers report that nucleated cell counts were estimated from reference gene primer amplification. Sequenced by immunoSEQ multiplex PCR; TCRdb stores in-frame clones only, minus some. The V and J calls and clone size come from that table; D and trimming were worked out from the DNA. This table has some 350,000 clones, about 87% appearing once. Participants came from roughly 24 US areas, aged roughly 18 to 100 years. Clinical history reported by participants formed the basis on which cohorts were assigned. Recovered status applied to Cohort 3 donors who had two consecutive negative PCRs. It also applied to those with clearance or with symptom resolution. This receptor was taken from a man aged 25-40 years who had recovered from COVID-19. Sequenced input: PBMCs or T cells enriched from blood (not recorded which).

CDR3 region: CASSLADGQGNEKLFF. The CDR3, as DNA: TGTGCCAGCAGCCTAGCGGACGGACAGGGTAATGAAAAACTGTTTTTT. This sequence joins TRBV28 and TRBJ1-4, with 8 bases identical to TRBD1. V lost 6 bases and J lost 4; bases outside the gene matches: 10. Germline CDR1 and CDR2: MDHEN and SYDVKM. The CDR3 is 16 residues long.